Presented here are 11 T cell receptor beta chains from one specimen sequenced in a study of blood T cell repertoires in COVID-19. The assay was immunoSEQ multiplex PCR, and TCRdb's table has in-frame clones only and misses some. This table holds some 300,000 clones, around 92% found once. Specimen: PBMCs or T cells enriched from blood (not recorded which). The receptor source for this set is a woman in her forties or fifties who had been exposed to COVID-19.

This chain joins TRBV7-2 and TRBJ1-2; 9 positions match TRBD1. The CDR3 is 14 residues long. CDR1 SGHTA and CDR2 FQGNSA come from the germline V gene. V dropped 5 bases and J dropped 2; count of bases not matched to a gene: 3. DNA for the CDR3: TGTGCCAGCAGCAGCGGACAGGGGAACTATGGCTACACCTTC. Translating gives CASSSGQGNYGYTF. Full variable domain (remainder filled in from reference TRBV7-2 and TRBJ1-2): GAGVSQSPSNKVTEKGKDVELRCDPISGHTALYWYRQSLGQGLEFLIYFQGNSAPDKSGLPSDRFSAERTGGSVSTLTIQRTQQEDSAVYLCASSSGQGNYGYTFGSGTRLTVV.

This sequence joins TRBV5-4 and TRBJ2-7; TRBD2 agrees at 14 bases. The V segment lost 3 bases and the J segment 0 bases; nucleotides outside the gene matches: 5. CDR1 and CDR2 (germline): SGHNT, YYREEE (reference sequence). The CDR3 has 17 amino acids. Written as DNA, the CDR3 is TGTGCCAGCAGCTATGGGACTAGCGGGGGTAGCTCCTACGAGCAGTACTTC. It is translated as CASSYGTSGGSSYEQYF. Supplemented by reference TRBV5-4 and TRBJ2-7, the full variable domain reads ETGVTQSPTHLIKTRGQQVTLRCSSQSGHNTVSWYQQALGQGPQFIFQYYREEENGRGNFPPRFSGLQFPNYSSELNVNALELDDSALYLCASSYGTSGGSSYEQYFGPGTRLTVT.

This clone appeared once. This chain joins TRBV27 and TRBJ2-1, with 7 bases that match TRBD2. Trimming took 5 bases from V and 6 from J; bases not matched to a gene: 16. The CDR3 totals 17 residues. Germline V lookup: CDR1 MNHEY, CDR2 SMNVEV (reference sequence). The CDR3 loop is CASSQSPSGGVVNEQFF. The DNA of the CDR3 is TGTGCCAGCAGTCAATCTCCGAGTGGGGGGGTGGTCAATGAGCAGTTCTTC.

The V gene is TRBV7-9, the J gene TRBJ2-1; tentatively, D is TRBD2 (6 bases). The CDR3 covers 15 residues. Germline CDR1 reads SEHNR; CDR2 reads FQNEAQ (reference sequence). With 5 bases removed from V and 0 bases from J, the gap between germline ends came to 11 bases. For the CDR3, the DNA is TGTGCCAGCAGCAAAGCCGGGAGCTCCTACAATGAGCAGTTCTTC. Its translation: CASSKAGSSYNEQFF.

This rearrangement joins TRBV5-1 to TRBJ2-3, with D perhaps matching TRBD1 (5 bases). This CDR3 has 13 amino acids. Germline-derived CDR1 and CDR2 are SGHRS and YFSETQ. The V end was cut by 4 bases, the J end by 6 bases, with 12 bases between. The CDR3 region has the DNA TGCGCCAGCAGCGACGTTTACAGGGATACGCAGTATTTT. Amino acids: CASSDVYRDTQYF.

The V and J genes are TRBV7-9 and TRBJ2-4; D may be TRBD1 (6 bases). V lost 2 bases, J lost 7 bases, and 15 bases lay in between. The CDR3 covers 15 residues. The germline V gene has CDR1 SEHNR and CDR2 FQNEAQ (reference sequence). CDR3 amino acids: CASSLMDGRGNIQYF. The CDR3 region has the DNA TGTGCCAGCAGCTTAATGGATGGAAGGGGGAACATTCAGTACTTC.

The rearrangement joins TRBV28 to TRBJ1-4; TRBD1 matches at 10 bases. Germline CDR1 reads MDHEN; CDR2 reads SYDVKM. V lost 5 bases to trimming and J lost 7 bases; unmatched junction nucleotides: 13. The CDR3 loop spans 17 amino acids. CDR3 nucleotide sequence: TGTGCCAGCAGTCCGTCGGGACAGGGGACCTTTCTTGAAAAACTGTTTTTT. Translation gives CASSPSGQGTFLEKLFF.

The chain is built from TRBV20-1 and TRBJ2-1; D is undetermined. Germline CDR1 is DFQATT and CDR2 is SNEGSKA (reference sequence). The germline V and J ends were trimmed by 6 bases and 3 bases, with 6 bases remaining between them. This CDR3 has 11 residues. The CDR3 here is CSASFYNEQFF. The DNA for the CDR3 is TGCAGTGCCTCCTTCTACAATGAGCAGTTCTTC.

The CDR3 DNA is TGTGCCTGGAGTGTCGGGGGGTTCGGGGAGCTGTTTTTT. The encoded protein is CAWSVGGFGELFF. The chain joins TRBV30 to TRBJ2-2, with TRBD2 identical over 7 bases. Trimming removed 0 bases from V and 7 bases from J; junction bases left unmatched: 2. The CDR3 totals 13 residues. Per germline, CDR1 GTSNPN and CDR2 SVGIG (reference sequence).

This clone occurred a few times. The chain uses TRBV19 and TRBJ1-2, with 7 positions matching TRBD1. CDR1 and CDR2 (germline): LNHDA, SQIVND (reference sequence). Unmatched junction bases numbered 10, after V lost 4 bases and J lost 5 bases. The CDR3 is 15 residues long. This CDR3 reads CASSNPGGGEYGYTF. CDR3 DNA sequence: TGTGCCAGTAGTAACCCCGGAGGGGGCGAGTATGGCTACACCTTC.

V gene TRBV27 combines with J gene TRBJ1-4, with unresolved D. Germline V CDR1 and CDR2: MNHEY, SMNVEV (reference sequence). Trimming removed 3 bases at V and 8 bases at J, with 13 bases between. CDR3 length: 14 amino acids. The CDR3 here is CASSFLKGGEKLFF. DNA for the CDR3: TGTGCCAGCAGTTTCCTCAAGGGAGGCGAAAAACTGTTTTTT.